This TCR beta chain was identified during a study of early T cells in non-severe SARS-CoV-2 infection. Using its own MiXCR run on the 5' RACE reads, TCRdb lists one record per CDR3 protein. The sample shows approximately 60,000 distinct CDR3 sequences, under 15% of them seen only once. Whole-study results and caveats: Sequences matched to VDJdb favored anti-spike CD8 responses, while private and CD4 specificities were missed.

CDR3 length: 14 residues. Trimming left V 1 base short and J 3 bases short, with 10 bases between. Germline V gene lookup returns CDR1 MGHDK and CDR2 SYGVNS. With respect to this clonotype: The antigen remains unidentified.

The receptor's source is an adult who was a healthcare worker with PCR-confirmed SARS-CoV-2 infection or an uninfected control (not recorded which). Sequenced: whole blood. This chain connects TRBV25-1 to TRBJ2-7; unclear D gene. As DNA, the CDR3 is TGTGCCAGCAGTGAATCCCTCCTAAACTACGAGCAGTACTTC. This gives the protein CASSESLLNYEQYF.